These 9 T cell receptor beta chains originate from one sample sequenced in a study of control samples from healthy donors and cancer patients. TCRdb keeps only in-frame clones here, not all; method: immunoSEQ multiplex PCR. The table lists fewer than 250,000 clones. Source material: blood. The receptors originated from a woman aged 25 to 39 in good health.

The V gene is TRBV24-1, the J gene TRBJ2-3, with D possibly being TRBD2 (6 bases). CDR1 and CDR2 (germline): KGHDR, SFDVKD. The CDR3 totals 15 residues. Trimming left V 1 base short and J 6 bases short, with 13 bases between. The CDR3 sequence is CATSDLGSGRDTQYF. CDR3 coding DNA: TGTGCCACCAGTGATTTAGGGTCAGGGAGGGATACGCAGTATTTT.

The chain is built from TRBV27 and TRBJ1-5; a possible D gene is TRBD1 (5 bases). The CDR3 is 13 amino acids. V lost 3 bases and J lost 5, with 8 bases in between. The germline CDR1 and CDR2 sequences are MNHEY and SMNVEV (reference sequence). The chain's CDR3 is CASSFDSYQPQHF. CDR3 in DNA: TGTGCCAGCAGTTTCGACAGCTATCAGCCCCAGCATTTT.

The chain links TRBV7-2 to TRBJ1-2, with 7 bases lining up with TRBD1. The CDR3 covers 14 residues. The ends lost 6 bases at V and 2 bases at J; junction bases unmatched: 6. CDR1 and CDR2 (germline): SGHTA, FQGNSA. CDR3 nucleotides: TGTGCCAGCAGTTTCCAGGGGGGAAACTATGGCTACACCTTC. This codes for CASSFQGGNYGYTF.

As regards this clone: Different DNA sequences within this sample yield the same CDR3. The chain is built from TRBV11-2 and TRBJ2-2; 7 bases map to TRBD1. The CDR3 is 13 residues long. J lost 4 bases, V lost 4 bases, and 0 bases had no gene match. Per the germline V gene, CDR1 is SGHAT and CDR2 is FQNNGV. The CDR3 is CASSWDSTGELFF. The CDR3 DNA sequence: TGTGCCAGCAGCTGGGACAGCACCGGGGAGCTGTTTTTT. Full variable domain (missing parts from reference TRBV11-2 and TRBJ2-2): EAGVAQSPRYKIIEKRQSVAFWCNPISGHATLYWYQQILGQGPKLLIQFQNNGVVDDSQLPKDRFSAERLKGVDSTLKIQPAKLEDSAVYLCASSWDSTGELFFGEGSRLTVL.

The DNA for the CDR3 is TGCGCCAGCAGCTTGGTTCAGGGTGAAGCTTTCTTT. This gives the protein CASSLVQGEAFF. The chain has TRBV5-1 and TRBJ1-1, with a possible D match to TRBD1 (5 bases). V lost 0 bases and J lost 7, with 7 bases in between. The CDR3 extends over 12 amino acids. Germline CDR1 SGHRS, CDR2 YFSETQ. Full variable domain (rest looked up from reference TRBV5-1 and TRBJ1-1): KAGVTQTPRYLIKTRGQQVTLSCSPISGHRSVSWYQQTPGQGLQFLFEYFSETQRNKGNFPGRFSGRQFSNSRSEMNVSTLELGDSALYLCASSLVQGEAFFGQGTRLTVV.

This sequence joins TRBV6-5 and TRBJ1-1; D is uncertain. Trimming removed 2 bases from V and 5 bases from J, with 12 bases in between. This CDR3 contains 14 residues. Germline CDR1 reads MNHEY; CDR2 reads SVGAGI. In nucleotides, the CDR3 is TGTGCCAGCAGTTACCAAGGGAGGAGGACTGAAGCTTTCTTT. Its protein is CASSYQGRRTEAFF.

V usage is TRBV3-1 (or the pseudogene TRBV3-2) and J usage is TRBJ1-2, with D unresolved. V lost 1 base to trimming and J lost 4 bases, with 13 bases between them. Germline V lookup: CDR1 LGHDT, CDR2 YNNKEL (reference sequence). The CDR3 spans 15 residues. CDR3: CASSQGATRSYGYTF. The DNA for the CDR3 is TGTGCCAGCAGCCAAGGGGCTACCCGAAGCTATGGCTACACCTTC.

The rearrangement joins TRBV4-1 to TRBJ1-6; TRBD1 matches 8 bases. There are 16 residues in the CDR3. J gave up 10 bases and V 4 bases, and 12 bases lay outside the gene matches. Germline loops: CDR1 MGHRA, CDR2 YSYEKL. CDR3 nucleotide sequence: TGCGCCAGCAGCCCCCGGGAGGAGACAGGGGTCTCACCCCTCCACTTT. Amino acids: CASSPREETGVSPLHF.

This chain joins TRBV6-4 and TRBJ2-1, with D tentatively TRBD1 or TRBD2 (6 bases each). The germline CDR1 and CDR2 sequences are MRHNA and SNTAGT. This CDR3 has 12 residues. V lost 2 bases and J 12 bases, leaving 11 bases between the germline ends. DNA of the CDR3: TGTGCCAGCAGTGACAGGGGGGCTGGGCAGTTCTTC. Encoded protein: CASSDRGAGQFF.